The present T cell receptor beta chain was sequenced within a study of blood T cells in healthy people across ages. To note about this clonotype: One end of the junction is discordant with germline, which a read error may explain.

A second PCR, run for about 7 to 11 cycles, used a sample-barcoded 5' primer plus a J-beta primer mix. TCRdb used MiXCR to reprocess the 5' RACE reads, holding one entry per CDR3 protein. The table records just under 900,000 distinct CDR3 sequences, less than 35% of them present only once. CDR3 length: 15 amino acids. CDR1 is MNHEY, CDR2 SMNVEV, per germline (reference sequence). Donors ranged from roughly 6 to 100 years old and were healthy Caucasians in Russia. Peripheral blood was drawn, approximately 9.7 milliliters per donor. Sequencing input: blood. The source is a woman older than 75 in good health. The chain recombines TRBV27 with TRBJ2-1, with 7 bases that match TRBD1. The CDR3 protein is CASSDTGAPYDEQFF. For the CDR3, the DNA is TGTGCCAGCAGCGATACAGGGGCCCCCTACGATGAGCAGTTCTTC.